This T cell receptor (beta chain) was recorded in a study of vaccination and CD4 T cells after COVID-19. Study details: Nasal swab PCR detected SARS-CoV-2 in convalescent patients; nine had mild disease, one severe. Comprising six males and four females, the convalescent participants counted two Hispanic individuals among them. Participants got two doses of BNT162b2 or mRNA-1273 vaccine. Post-vaccination samples were procured at a median of around 72 days following dose two (range 14 to 241).

TCRdb passed the PCR reads through MiXCR, listing each CDR3 protein once. The table records 31,000 or so distinct CDR3 sequences, around 49% of them present only once. Time point in this sample: late sampling 161 to 241 days after vaccination in a few convalescent patients. Germline CDR1 is SGHNT and CDR2 is YYREEE (reference sequence). Trimming removed 0 bases at V and 4 bases at J, with 1 base between. This CDR3 spans 11 amino acids. The clonotype originates from a human donor who had recovered from COVID-19. The rearrangement links TRBV5-4 to TRBJ2-5; no definite D call. Sequencing used CD4+ T cells from blood, obtained about 7 months after SARS-CoV-2 vaccination. CDR3 in amino acids: CASSLAETQYF. Written as DNA, the CDR3 is TGTGCCAGCAGCTTGGCAGAGACCCAGTACTTC.